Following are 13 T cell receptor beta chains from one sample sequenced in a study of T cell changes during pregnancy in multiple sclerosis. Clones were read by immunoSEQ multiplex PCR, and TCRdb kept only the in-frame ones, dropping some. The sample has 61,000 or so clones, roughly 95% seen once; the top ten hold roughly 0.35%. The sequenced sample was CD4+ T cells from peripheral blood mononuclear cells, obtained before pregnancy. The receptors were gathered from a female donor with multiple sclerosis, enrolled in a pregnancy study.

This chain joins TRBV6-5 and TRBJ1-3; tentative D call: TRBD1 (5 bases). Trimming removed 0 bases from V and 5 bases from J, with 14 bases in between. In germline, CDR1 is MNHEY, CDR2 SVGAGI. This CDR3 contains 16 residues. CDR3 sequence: CASSYSLGGSRNTIYF. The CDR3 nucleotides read TGTGCCAGCAGTTACTCACTCGGGGGTTCTAGAAACACCATATATTTT.

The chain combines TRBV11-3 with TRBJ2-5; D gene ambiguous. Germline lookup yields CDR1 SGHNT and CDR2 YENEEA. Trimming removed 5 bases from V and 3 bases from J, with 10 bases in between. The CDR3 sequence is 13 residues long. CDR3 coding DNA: TGTGCCAGCAGCCAAGGAGTGGAAGAGACCCAGTACTTC. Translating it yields CASSQGVEETQYF.

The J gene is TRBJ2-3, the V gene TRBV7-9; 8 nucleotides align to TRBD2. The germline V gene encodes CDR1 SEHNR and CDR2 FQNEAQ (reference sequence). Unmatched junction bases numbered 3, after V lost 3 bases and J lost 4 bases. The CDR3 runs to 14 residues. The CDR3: CASSLTGGADTQYF. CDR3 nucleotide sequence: TGTGCCAGCAGCTTGACGGGAGGGGCAGATACGCAGTATTTT.

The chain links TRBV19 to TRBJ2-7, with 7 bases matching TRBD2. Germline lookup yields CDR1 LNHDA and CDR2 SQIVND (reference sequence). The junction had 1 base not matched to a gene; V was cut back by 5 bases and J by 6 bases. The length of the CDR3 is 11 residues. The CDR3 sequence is CASSGTTEQYF. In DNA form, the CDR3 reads TGTGCCAGTAGTGGGACTACCGAGCAGTACTTC. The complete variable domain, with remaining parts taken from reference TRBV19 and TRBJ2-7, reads DGGITQSPKYLFRKEGQNVTLSCEQNLNHDAMYWYRQDPGQGLRLIYYSQIVNDFQKGDIAEGYSVSREKKESFPLTVTSAQKNPTAFYLCASSGTTEQYFGPGTRLTVT.

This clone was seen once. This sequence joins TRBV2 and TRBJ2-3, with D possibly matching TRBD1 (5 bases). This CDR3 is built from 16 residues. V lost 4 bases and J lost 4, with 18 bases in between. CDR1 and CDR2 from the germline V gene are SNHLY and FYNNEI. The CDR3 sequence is CASSAWGDALSDTQYF. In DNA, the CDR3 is TGTGCCAGCAGTGCGTGGGGCGATGCTCTCTCAGATACGCAGTATTTT.

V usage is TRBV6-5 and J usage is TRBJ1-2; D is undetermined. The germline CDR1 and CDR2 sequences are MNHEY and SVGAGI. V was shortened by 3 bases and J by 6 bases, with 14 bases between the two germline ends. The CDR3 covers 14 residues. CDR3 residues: CASSYTTQAHGYTF. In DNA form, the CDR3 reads TGTGCCAGCAGTTATACAACCCAAGCGCATGGCTACACCTTC.

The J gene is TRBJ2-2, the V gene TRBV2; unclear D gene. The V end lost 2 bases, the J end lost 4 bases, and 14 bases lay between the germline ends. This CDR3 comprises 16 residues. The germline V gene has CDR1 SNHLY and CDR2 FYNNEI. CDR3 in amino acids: CASSESVVFSTGELFF. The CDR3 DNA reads TGTGCCAGCAGTGAATCCGTAGTGTTTTCCACCGGGGAGCTGTTTTTT.

The CDR3 DNA follows: TGTGCCAGCAGTTTATACGGAGCAGATAGATCGGGCTACACCTTC. Translated, it gives CASSLYGADRSGYTF. The chain recombines TRBV27 with TRBJ1-2; D gene unclear. V lost 1 base and J lost 8, with 17 bases in between. CDR3 length: 15 amino acids. Per germline, CDR1 MNHEY and CDR2 SMNVEV (reference sequence).

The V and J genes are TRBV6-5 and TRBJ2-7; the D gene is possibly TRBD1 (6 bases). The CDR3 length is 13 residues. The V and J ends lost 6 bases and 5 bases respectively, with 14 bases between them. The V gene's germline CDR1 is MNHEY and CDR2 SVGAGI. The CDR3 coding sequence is TGTGCCAGCAGCCGGACAGTACTAAACGAGCAGTACTTC. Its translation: CASSRTVLNEQYF.

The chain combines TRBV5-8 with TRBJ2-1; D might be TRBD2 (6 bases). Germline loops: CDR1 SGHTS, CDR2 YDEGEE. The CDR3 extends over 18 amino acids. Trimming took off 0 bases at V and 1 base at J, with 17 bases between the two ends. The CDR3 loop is CASSLGRKSSGSYNEQFF. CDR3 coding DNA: TGTGCCAGCAGCTTGGGCCGTAAGAGTAGCGGATCCTACAATGAGCAGTTCTTC. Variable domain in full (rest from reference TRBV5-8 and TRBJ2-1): EAGVTQSPTHLIKTRGQQATLRCSPISGHTSVYWYQQALGLGLQFLLWYDEGEERNRGNFPPRFSGRQFPNYSSELNVNALELEDSALYLCASSLGRKSSGSYNEQFFGPGTRLTVL.

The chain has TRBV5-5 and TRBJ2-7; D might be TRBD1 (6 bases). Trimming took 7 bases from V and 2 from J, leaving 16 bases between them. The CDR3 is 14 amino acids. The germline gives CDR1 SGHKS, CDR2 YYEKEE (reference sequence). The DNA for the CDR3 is TGTGCCAGCGGAGACAGGAGAAGGGCCTACGAGCAGTACTTC. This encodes CASGDRRRAYEQYF.

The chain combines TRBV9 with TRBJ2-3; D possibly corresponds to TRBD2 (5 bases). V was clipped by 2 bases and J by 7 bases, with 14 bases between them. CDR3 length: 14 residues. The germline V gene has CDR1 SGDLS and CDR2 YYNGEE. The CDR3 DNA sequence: TGTGCCAGCAGCGTCCCGGACTCATCAAATACGCAGTATTTT. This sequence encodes CASSVPDSSNTQYF.

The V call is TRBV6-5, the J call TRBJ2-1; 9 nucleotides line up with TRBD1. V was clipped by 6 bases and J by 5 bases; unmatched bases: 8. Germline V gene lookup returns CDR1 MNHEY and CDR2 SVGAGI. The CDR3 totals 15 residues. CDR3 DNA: TGTGCCAGCAGGTTACAGGGGGCACAAAACAATGAGCAGTTCTTC. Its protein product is CASRLQGAQNNEQFF.